Presented here are 17 T cell receptor beta chains from one specimen sequenced in a study of blood T cells in healthy people across ages (dated by TCRdb to the mid-2010s). The library was made by 5' RACE. TCRdb records Illumina HiSeq 2500 as the sequencer. A second about 7 to 11 cycle PCR used a sample-barcoded 5' primer and a J-beta primer mix. The raw public reads went through TCRdb reprocessing: fastp at Q25, MiXCR clone calling, in-frame beta chains kept. Every distinct CDR3 protein forms one entry, paired with its most common genes and DNA. The table for this sample lists 650,000 or so distinct CDR3 sequences; 52% of them were counted only once. The ten top clones hold roughly 13% of the sample. Source material: blood. All receptors derive from a woman over 75 in good health.

This clonotype was observed a handful of times. Germline and junction disagree at one end, which may indicate a read error. V is TRBV7-9 and J is TRBJ2-1; 10 bases match TRBD1. CDR1 and CDR2 from the germline V gene are SEHNR and FQNEAQ (reference sequence). CDR3 length: 16 residues. Here the CDR3 reads CASSWGRDRGNNEQFF. The CDR3 DNA reads as TGTGCCAGTAGCTGGGGCCGGGACAGGGGAAACAATGAGCAGTTCTTC.

The gene calls are TRBV5-6 and TRBJ2-4; perhaps TRBD2 as D (6 bases). Near its end, the DNA agrees better with TRBJ2-7, so the J call may be wrong. There are 16 residues in the CDR3. In germline, CDR1 is SGHDT, CDR2 YYEEEE. The CDR3 is CASLDYRSNLPYEQYF. DNA for the CDR3: TGTGCCAGCCTGGACTACCGGTCGAACCTCCCCTACGAGCAGTACTTC.

This rearrangement joins TRBV2 to TRBJ2-1; D might be TRBD1 or TRBD2, each matching 6 bases. The J call is in doubt because the DNA end fits TRBJ2-7 better. The CDR3 is 16 amino acids. CDR1 SNHLY and CDR2 FYNNEI come from the germline V gene. The CDR3 nucleotides read TGTGCCAGCAGTGGAGAGGGGGAGGAATCCTACAATGAGCAGTACTTC. Protein product: CASSGEGEESYNEQYF.

CDR3 sequence reads: CASSLDRDREYGYTF. The CDR3 coding sequence is TGTGCCAGCAGCTTAGACCGCGACAGGGAATATGGCTACACCTTC. The chain joins TRBV7-9 to TRBJ1-2; TRBD1 matches 7 bases. The germline V gene has CDR1 SEHNR and CDR2 FQNEAQ (reference sequence). There are 15 residues in the CDR3. V lost 1 base and J lost 5; bases outside the gene matches: 7.

This clonotype was recorded many times. This chain links TRBV5-1 with TRBJ1-6; D is unclear. V lost 1 base to trimming and J lost 6 bases, with 8 bases between them. Looked up from germline, CDR1 is SGHRS and CDR2 is YFSETQ. The CDR3 is made up of 14 amino acids. The CDR3 DNA is TGCGCCAGCAGCTTGTTCACAATTAATTCACCCCTCCACTTT. It codes for CASSLFTINSPLHF.

This chain links TRBV14 with TRBJ2-3, with D possibly matching TRBD2 (5 bases). CDR1 SGHDN and CDR2 FVKESK come from the germline V gene. V gave up 1 base and J gave up 1 base, with 12 bases separating them. The CDR3 runs to 16 residues. Here the CDR3 reads CASSQGLTMGTDTQYF. As DNA, the CDR3 is TGTGCCAGCAGCCAAGGCCTGACTATGGGCACAGATACGCAGTATTTT.

This clonotype has a count of ten or more. The V and J genes are TRBV27 and TRBJ2-1; D call uncertain. The CDR3 spans 14 residues. Germline V gives CDR1 MNHEY, CDR2 SMNVEV (reference sequence). V was shortened by 6 bases and J by 5 bases, with 14 bases between the two germline ends. CDR3 bases: TGTGCCAGCAGGCGTGAATTGGGTAACAATGAGCAGTTCTTC. This sequence encodes CASRRELGNNEQFF.

This chain uses TRBV2 with TRBJ1-3, with a weak D call TRBD1 (5 bases). This CDR3 is built from 14 residues. Germline CDR1 is SNHLY and CDR2 is FYNNEI. The V end lost 2 bases, the J end lost 4 bases, and 9 bases lay between the germline ends. The CDR3 region is CASSEQGVGNTIYF. In nucleotides, the CDR3 is TGTGCCAGCAGTGAACAGGGAGTAGGAAACACCATATATTTT.

The table lists this clonotype with a count of one. A much larger clone is a single base away; this may be a read error. Written as DNA, the CDR3 is TGTGCCAGCAGTTTAGCGTTAAGCTCCAGATCCAATGAGCAGTACTTC. This codes for CASSLALSSRSNEQYF. The rearrangement uses TRBV12-3 or TRBV12-4 and TRBJ2-5; the D is unclear. The CDR3 is 16 residues long. Trimming took off 0 bases at V and 11 bases at J, with 22 bases between the two ends.

This rearrangement joins TRBV12-3 or TRBV12-4 to TRBJ2-2; D perhaps matches TRBD2 (6 bases). V was pared by 4 bases and J by 8 bases, with 14 bases between. The CDR3 runs 14 residues. As DNA, the CDR3 is TGTGCCAGCAGTTCTTCCCACCGGGGGGGGGAGCTGTTTTTT. The encoded protein is CASSSSHRGGELFF.

The V and J genes are TRBV5-6 and TRBJ2-3, with 7 bases identical to TRBD1. Germline V gives CDR1 SGHDT, CDR2 YYEEEE. The CDR3 is 15 amino acids. V gave up 4 bases and J gave up 2 bases; unmatched junction bases: 7. CDR3 loop: CASSAGTADTDTQYF. Written as DNA, the CDR3 is TGTGCCAGCAGCGCCGGGACAGCGGACACAGATACGCAGTATTTT. The full variable domain, with the rest looked up from reference TRBV5-6 and TRBJ2-3, is DAGVTQSPTHLIKTRGQQVTLRCSPKSGHDTVSWYQQALGQGPQFIFQYYEEEERQRGNFPDRFSGHQFPNYSSELNVNALLLGDSALYLCASSAGTADTDTQYFGPGTRLTVL.

The chain joins TRBV20-1 to TRBJ2-5; no definite D call. The J call may be wrong; the DNA end is better matched by TRBJ2-7. In germline, CDR1 is DFQATT, CDR2 SNEGSKA (reference sequence). The CDR3 extends over 12 amino acids. The CDR3 sequence is CSARQATYEQYF. The CDR3 DNA reads TGCAGTGCTAGACAGGCGACCTACGAGCAGTACTTC.

This clonotype appeared once. This chain links TRBV28 with TRBJ2-4; 8 nucleotides match TRBD1. This CDR3 contains 14 residues. CDR1 and CDR2 (germline): MDHEN, SYDVKM. Trimming removed 3 bases from V and 7 bases from J; junction bases left unmatched: 5. The chain's CDR3 is CASSFGQGRNIQYF. CDR3 DNA: TGTGCCAGCAGTTTTGGACAGGGTAGGAACATTCAGTACTTC.

The chain joins TRBV12-3 or TRBV12-4 to TRBJ2-7; tentative D call: TRBD1 (6 bases). The CDR3 length is 16 residues. V gave up 6 bases and J gave up 10 bases, with 28 bases separating them. CDR3 DNA sequence: TGTGCCAGCAGCCCCGGTAGCCAGGGGATAGAAGAGAGCCAGTACTTC. Protein sequence: CASSPGSQGIEESQYF.

The V call is TRBV2, the J call TRBJ2-5, with D possibly TRBD1 on 6 matching bases. V was pared by 5 bases and J by 2 bases, with 21 bases between. This CDR3 contains 17 residues. Germline V gene sequence: CDR1 SNHLY, CDR2 FYNNEI. The CDR3 spells CASSSHITPGQQETQYF. The CDR3, as DNA: TGTGCCAGCAGTTCCCATATAACACCGGGACAACAAGAGACCCAGTACTTC. Based on the CDR3 plus reference TRBV2 and TRBJ2-5, the full variable domain is EPEVTQTPSHQVTQMGQEVILRCVPISNHLYFYWYRQILGQKVEFLVSFYNNEISEKSEIFDDQFSVERPDGSNFTLKIRSTKLEDSAMYFCASSSHITPGQQETQYFGPGTRLLVL.

This clonotype was seen at least ten times. V gene TRBV7-2 combines with J gene TRBJ2-3; D is possibly TRBD2 (7 bases). This CDR3 is built from 17 residues. V shed 3 bases and J shed 0 bases, with 16 bases lying between them. Germline loops: CDR1 SGHTA, CDR2 FQGNSA. The CDR3 DNA is TGTGCCAGCAGCTTCGGCGGGGGCGAACTTAGCACAGATACGCAGTATTTT. Its translation: CASSFGGGELSTDTQYF.

This clonotype was counted at least ten times. The chain has TRBV25-1 and TRBJ1-2; TRBD1 matches at 7 bases. This CDR3 spans 14 amino acids. J lost 0 bases, V lost 9 bases, and 7 bases had no gene match. CDR1 and CDR2 (germline): MGHDK, SYGVNS. The CDR3 loop reads CASSLGTANYGYTF. The CDR3 coding sequence is TGTGCCAGTAGTCTAGGGACAGCTAACTATGGCTACACCTTC.